This is a list of T cell receptor beta chains from one sample in a study of regulatory T cells in long-lasting Graves disease. TCRdb processed the multiplex PCR reads anew with MiXCR; each CDR3 protein has one entry. The data contain hundreds of thousands of distinct CDR3 sequences, approximately 20% of them singletons. The material was peripheral blood mononuclear cells (PBMCs), obtained at new diagnosis, from a patient treated with antithyroid drugs. Source of these receptors: a female donor with Graves disease. Both conserved end residues are part of each CDR3.

length	V	J	CDR3
17	TRBV20-1	TRBJ2-5	CSASPFQPGLTQETQYF
12	TRBV30	TRBJ1-6	CAWSVKDSPLHF
14	TRBV11-3	TRBJ2-3	CASSYETGSDTQYF
18	TRBV4-1	TRBJ1-3	CASSQGVWRGSSGNTIYF
13	TRBV12-3/TRBV12-4	TRBJ2-7	CASSFVTPYEQYF
15	TRBV6-1	TRBJ2-1	CASSRTSGTYNEQFF
16	TRBV6-6	TRBJ1-1	CASSYSSTGRGTEAFF
13	TRBV6-1	TRBJ1-2	CASSQQGYYGYTF
14	TRBV3-1	TRBJ2-1	CASSHVSPNHEQFF
16	TRBV6-1	TRBJ2-3	CASSEGPVWGGNTQYF
15	TRBV9	TRBJ2-3	CASSPDGTSTDTQYF
13	TRBV11-2	TRBJ1-2	CASSSKNRDGYTF
13	TRBV4-2	TRBJ2-5	CASSQSRGETQYF
11	TRBV7-6	TRBJ2-7	CASSPGVEQYF
14	TRBV28	TRBJ2-3	CASSLGVHTDTQYF
12	TRBV12-3/TRBV12-4	TRBJ2-7	CASSRGSYEQYF
16	TRBV11-2	TRBJ2-7	CASSWGSGPTSYEQYF
15	TRBV4-1	TRBJ2-6	CASSQKGQGLGVLTF
17	TRBV27	TRBJ2-7	CASSLSRRVPYAYEQYF
13	TRBV3-1	TRBJ2-1	CASSLFGANEQFF